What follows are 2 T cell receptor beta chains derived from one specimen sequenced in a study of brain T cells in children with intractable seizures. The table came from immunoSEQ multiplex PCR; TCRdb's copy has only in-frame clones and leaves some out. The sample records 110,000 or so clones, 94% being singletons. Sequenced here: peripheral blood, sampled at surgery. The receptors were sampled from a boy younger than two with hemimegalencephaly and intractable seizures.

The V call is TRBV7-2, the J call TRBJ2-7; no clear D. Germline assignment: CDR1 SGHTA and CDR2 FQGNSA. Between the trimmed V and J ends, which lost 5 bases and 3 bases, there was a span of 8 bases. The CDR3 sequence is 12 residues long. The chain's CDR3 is CASSPSLYEQYF. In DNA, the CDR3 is TGTGCCAGCAGCCCCTCCCTCTACGAGCAGTACTTC.

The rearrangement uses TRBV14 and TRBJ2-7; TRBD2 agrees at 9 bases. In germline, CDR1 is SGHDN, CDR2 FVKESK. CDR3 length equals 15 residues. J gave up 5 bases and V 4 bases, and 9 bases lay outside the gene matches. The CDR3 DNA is TGTGCCAGCAGCCGCAATAGCGGGAGTAACGACGAGCAGTACTTC. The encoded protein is CASSRNSGSNDEQYF.